These T cell receptor beta chains were read from a single sample in a study of blood T cell repertoires in COVID-19. Some clones are missing from TCRdb's copy, which holds only in-frame ones; the method was immunoSEQ multiplex PCR. This sample has 300,000 to 500,000 clones, with 70% to 90% found just once. The sample was PBMCs or T cells enriched from blood (not recorded which). These receptors were obtained from a woman aged 25 to 39 with acute COVID-19. Both conserved end residues are part of each CDR3. Each record gives: J gene, clone size, V gene, D gene, CDR3 DNA, CDR3 protein. The D gene is left open where the match is weak. Clone size is given for some rows only: seen once, a few or many times, or a class if the clone is expanded.

j_gene: TRBJ2-3; abundance: .; v_gene: TRBV2; d_gene: .; CDR3nt: TGTGCCAGCAGAGTCACTAGCACCCGCACAGATACGCAGTATTTT; CDR3aa: CASRVTSTRTDTQYF
j_gene: TRBJ2-3; abundance: .; v_gene: TRBV7-8; d_gene: TRBD2; CDR3nt: TGTGCCAGCAGGAGTCTCACTAGCGGGGGGTACACAGATACGCAGTATTTT; CDR3aa: CASRSLTSGGYTDTQYF
j_gene: TRBJ1-2; abundance: .; v_gene: TRBV6-4; d_gene: TRBD1; CDR3nt: TGTGCCAGCAAGCCAACCGGGACAGGGGAATATGGCTACACCTTC; CDR3aa: CASKPTGTGEYGYTF
j_gene: TRBJ1-1; abundance: .; v_gene: TRBV15; d_gene: .; CDR3nt: TGTGCCACCCGAGAAGTCGGTCAGGGGAACACTGAAGCTTTCTTT; CDR3aa: CATREVGQGNTEAFF
j_gene: TRBJ1-2; abundance: .; v_gene: TRBV6-2/TRBV6-3; d_gene: TRBD1; CDR3nt: TGTGCCAGCAGTTACATCGGCGGACAGGGGGGATATGGCTACACCTTC; CDR3aa: CASSYIGGQGGYGYTF
j_gene: TRBJ2-5; abundance: once; v_gene: TRBV7-2; d_gene: TRBD1; CDR3nt: TGTGCCAGCAGCGCGCGGGGACAGGGTGGCCGGGGGGCCCAGTACTTC; CDR3aa: CASSARGQGGRGAQYF
j_gene: TRBJ2-7; abundance: .; v_gene: TRBV2; d_gene: TRBD2; CDR3nt: TGTGCCAGCAGTGAGATGGGGGGACTAGCGGGGGAGTCCTCCTACGAGCAGTACTTC; CDR3aa: CASSEMGGLAGESSYEQYF
j_gene: TRBJ2-7; abundance: once; v_gene: TRBV3-1/TRBV3-2; d_gene: TRBD2; CDR3nt: TGTGCCAGCAGCCAAGAAGATGGTGGGACTAGCGGGGGGCCTTTCTACGAGCAGTACTTC; CDR3aa: CASSQEDGGTSGGPFYEQYF
j_gene: TRBJ1-6; abundance: once; v_gene: TRBV27; d_gene: .; CDR3nt: TGTGCCAGCAGTTCCTATCCACCCTTACCAGACACCACCTATAATTCACCCCTCCACTTT; CDR3aa: CASSSYPPLPDTTYNSPLHF
j_gene: TRBJ2-7; abundance: .; v_gene: TRBV6-5; d_gene: TRBD2; CDR3nt: TGTGCCACCTGCCCAGGTAGCGGGGGTTACGAGCAGTACTTC; CDR3aa: CATCPGSGGYEQYF
j_gene: TRBJ2-2; abundance: .; v_gene: TRBV11-2; d_gene: TRBD2; CDR3nt: TGTGCCAGCAGCAAGGGGAGGGACGGGGAGCTGTTTTTT; CDR3aa: CASSKGRDGELFF
j_gene: TRBJ2-1; abundance: .; v_gene: TRBV18; d_gene: .; CDR3nt: TGTGCCAGCTCACCACCGGGCAGCTACGAGCAGTTCTTC; CDR3aa: CASSPPGSYEQFF
j_gene: TRBJ2-2; abundance: .; v_gene: TRBV12-5; d_gene: TRBD2; CDR3nt: TGTGCTAGTGGTTTCATCTCCCAGCGGGGGGGCAAGGAGCTGTTTTTT; CDR3aa: CASGFISQRGGKELFF
j_gene: TRBJ2-1; abundance: few; v_gene: TRBV7-8; d_gene: TRBD1; CDR3nt: TGTGCCAGCAGCCCTACAGGGGGCGCGGGTGGCAATGAGCAGTTCTTC; CDR3aa: CASSPTGGAGGNEQFF
j_gene: TRBJ2-1; abundance: .; v_gene: TRBV24-1; d_gene: .; CDR3nt: TGTGCCACCAGTTATGCGTACAATGAGCAGTTCTTC; CDR3aa: CATSYAYNEQFF
j_gene: TRBJ1-2; abundance: .; v_gene: TRBV27; d_gene: .; CDR3nt: TGTGCCAGTCAATCTTCAACAAGACAGACCTATGGCTACACCTTC; CDR3aa: CASQSSTRQTYGYTF
j_gene: TRBJ2-3; abundance: .; v_gene: TRBV10-3; d_gene: TRBD2; CDR3nt: TGTGCCATCAGTGAGTCGTGGCGGGGGAACATAGATACGCAGTATTTT; CDR3aa: CAISESWRGNIDTQYF
j_gene: TRBJ1-5; abundance: few; v_gene: TRBV19; d_gene: .; CDR3nt: TGTGCCAGTACCCTACTAGCTAGTGGGCGGAGCAATCAGCCCCAGCATTTT; CDR3aa: CASTLLASGRSNQPQHF
j_gene: TRBJ1-1; abundance: .; v_gene: TRBV6-1; d_gene: TRBD1; CDR3nt: TGTGCCAGCAGTGAAGATAGGGGGCGAGCTGAAGCTTTCTTT; CDR3aa: CASSEDRGRAEAFF
j_gene: TRBJ1-1; abundance: .; v_gene: TRBV4-1; d_gene: .; CDR3nt: TGCGCCAGCAGCCAATTTTCAGGGACTGAAGCTTTCTTT; CDR3aa: CASSQFSGTEAFF
j_gene: TRBJ2-5; abundance: .; v_gene: TRBV6-5; d_gene: .; CDR3nt: TGTGCCAGCAGAGACGGGACTGGGGGGACCCAGTACTTC; CDR3aa: CASRDGTGGTQYF
j_gene: TRBJ2-1; abundance: .; v_gene: TRBV29-1; d_gene: .; CDR3nt: TGCAGCGTTGAAGATCAACAGGGATTAGACAATGAGCAGTTCTTC; CDR3aa: CSVEDQQGLDNEQFF
j_gene: TRBJ1-5; abundance: .; v_gene: TRBV19; d_gene: .; CDR3nt: TGTGCCAGTAGTAAGGGAGCTGATAGCAATCAGCCCCAGCATTTT; CDR3aa: CASSKGADSNQPQHF
j_gene: TRBJ2-5; abundance: .; v_gene: TRBV7-7; d_gene: .; CDR3nt: TGTGCCAGCAGCTTTTCTCCGACTGGCACCCAGTACTTC; CDR3aa: CASSFSPTGTQYF
j_gene: TRBJ1-5; abundance: once; v_gene: TRBV15; d_gene: .; CDR3nt: TGTGCCACCATGGACTCCCTTAGCAATCAGCCCCAGCATTTT; CDR3aa: CATMDSLSNQPQHF
j_gene: TRBJ1-3; abundance: .; v_gene: TRBV5-6; d_gene: TRBD1; CDR3nt: TGTGCCAGCAGCTGGGGGACAGGCGGAAACACCATATATTTT; CDR3aa: CASSWGTGGNTIYF
j_gene: TRBJ2-7; abundance: .; v_gene: TRBV21-1; d_gene: .; CDR3nt: TGTGCCAGCAGCAAAGCAGACAGGGGGCATGTATACGAGCAGTACTTC; CDR3aa: CASSKADRGHVYEQYF
j_gene: TRBJ1-1; abundance: .; v_gene: TRBV11-1; d_gene: TRBD1; CDR3nt: TGTGCCAGCAGTAAAGGGACAGGGAGGAACACTGAAGCTTTCTTT; CDR3aa: CASSKGTGRNTEAFF
j_gene: TRBJ2-1; abundance: .; v_gene: TRBV9; d_gene: TRBD2; CDR3nt: TGTGCCAGCAGCGTAAGTGGAGGACTAGCTTTTTACAATGAGCAGTTCTTC; CDR3aa: CASSVSGGLAFYNEQFF
j_gene: TRBJ2-4; abundance: few; v_gene: TRBV7-3; d_gene: .; CDR3nt: TGTGCCAGCAGCCCCCGGGATCAGTGGGGCATTCAGTACTTC; CDR3aa: CASSPRDQWGIQYF
j_gene: TRBJ2-5; abundance: .; v_gene: TRBV9; d_gene: .; CDR3nt: TGTGCCAGCAGCGTAAACCCAGGAGAGACCCAGTACTTC; CDR3aa: CASSVNPGETQYF
j_gene: TRBJ2-2; abundance: once; v_gene: TRBV14; d_gene: .; CDR3nt: TGTGCCAGCAGCCAGTTTCCAGAGAACACCGGGGAGCTGTTTTTT; CDR3aa: CASSQFPENTGELFF
j_gene: TRBJ1-2; abundance: .; v_gene: TRBV9; d_gene: .; CDR3nt: TGTGCCAGCAGGCCCACAGATAACTATGGCTACACCTTC; CDR3aa: CASRPTDNYGYTF
j_gene: TRBJ1-5; abundance: once; v_gene: TRBV6-1; d_gene: .; CDR3nt: TGTGCCAGCAGTGATCGGGGGGCGGGTAATCAGCCCCAGCATTTT; CDR3aa: CASSDRGAGNQPQHF
j_gene: TRBJ1-2; abundance: .; v_gene: TRBV6-1; d_gene: .; CDR3nt: TGTGCCAGCAGTGAAGCGTTAGGACACCTCTATGGCTACACCTTC; CDR3aa: CASSEALGHLYGYTF
j_gene: TRBJ2-1; abundance: .; v_gene: TRBV18; d_gene: .; CDR3nt: TGTGCCAGCTCACCACGGGGGGGCACTGGTAATGAGCAGTTCTTC; CDR3aa: CASSPRGGTGNEQFF
j_gene: TRBJ1-2; abundance: .; v_gene: TRBV3-1/TRBV3-2; d_gene: .; CDR3nt: TGTGCCAGCAGCAGACGGGGATATCACTATGGCTACACCTTC; CDR3aa: CASSRRGYHYGYTF
j_gene: TRBJ1-1; abundance: few; v_gene: TRBV11-3; d_gene: .; CDR3nt: TGTGCCAGCAGCTTAGAGGCGAACACTGAAGCTTTCTTT; CDR3aa: CASSLEANTEAFF
j_gene: TRBJ2-7; abundance: .; v_gene: TRBV7-8; d_gene: .; CDR3nt: TGTGCCAGCAGCTTAGGGGCAGTGGAGCAGTACTTC; CDR3aa: CASSLGAVEQYF
j_gene: TRBJ2-1; abundance: .; v_gene: TRBV29-1; d_gene: TRBD1; CDR3nt: TGCAGCGTTGATCCCCCCCCAGGCAGGGGGTATGAGCAGTTCTTC; CDR3aa: CSVDPPPGRGYEQFF
j_gene: TRBJ1-1; abundance: .; v_gene: TRBV2; d_gene: .; CDR3nt: TGTGCCAGCAGTGAGGAGGGTCTCACTGAAGCTTTCTTT; CDR3aa: CASSEEGLTEAFF
j_gene: TRBJ1-2; abundance: .; v_gene: TRBV25-1; d_gene: TRBD1; CDR3nt: TGTGCCAGCAGTGAATTCGGACAGGGGACCTATGGCTACACCTTC; CDR3aa: CASSEFGQGTYGYTF
j_gene: TRBJ1-4; abundance: once; v_gene: TRBV6-1; d_gene: .; CDR3nt: TGTGCCAGCAGTGAGAGAGAAAGTGAAAAACTGTTTTTT; CDR3aa: CASSERESEKLFF
j_gene: TRBJ2-3; abundance: few; v_gene: TRBV18; d_gene: TRBD2; CDR3nt: TGTGCCAGCTCACGGGCCTCGGGGGGAACCACAGATACGCAGTATTTT; CDR3aa: CASSRASGGTTDTQYF
j_gene: TRBJ1-2; abundance: .; v_gene: TRBV6-2/TRBV6-3; d_gene: TRBD1; CDR3nt: TGTGCCAGCACCCCTTCTTGGACAGGGGGCATCTATGGCTACACCTTC; CDR3aa: CASTPSWTGGIYGYTF
j_gene: TRBJ1-4; abundance: .; v_gene: TRBV7-2; d_gene: TRBD1; CDR3nt: TGTGCCAGCATAAATAAAGGGGGCAGGGGGCTTTCGTTTAATGAAAAACTGTTTTTT; CDR3aa: CASINKGGRGLSFNEKLFF
j_gene: TRBJ2-5; abundance: .; v_gene: TRBV24-1; d_gene: TRBD1; CDR3nt: TGTGCCACCAGTGATCCAAATGAGGGACAGCAAGAGACCCAGTACTTC; CDR3aa: CATSDPNEGQQETQYF
j_gene: TRBJ1-6; abundance: .; v_gene: TRBV7-2; d_gene: TRBD1; CDR3nt: TGTGCCAGCAGCTGGACAGGGGGCGGCCGCGATAATTCACCCCTCCACTTT; CDR3aa: CASSWTGGGRDNSPLHF
j_gene: TRBJ2-2; abundance: .; v_gene: TRBV5-6; d_gene: .; CDR3nt: TGTGCCAGCCAGAGGGGGACCGGGGAGCTGTTTTTT; CDR3aa: CASQRGTGELFF
j_gene: TRBJ1-1; abundance: .; v_gene: TRBV4-1; d_gene: TRBD1; CDR3nt: TGCGCCAGCAGCCGCTTGAGGGACAGTCCTTTCGAAGCTTTCTTT; CDR3aa: CASSRLRDSPFEAFF
j_gene: TRBJ1-1; abundance: .; v_gene: TRBV30; d_gene: .; CDR3nt: TGTGCCTGGGCTCAGGGAAGTGCTGAAGCTTTCTTT; CDR3aa: CAWAQGSAEAFF
j_gene: TRBJ1-1; abundance: few; v_gene: TRBV2; d_gene: .; CDR3nt: TGTGCCAGCAATTTGCCGGACAGAAACACTGAAGCTTTCTTT; CDR3aa: CASNLPDRNTEAFF